The 19 T cell receptor beta chains below were found in one sample sequenced in a study of blood T cell repertoires in COVID-19. Sequencing was performed with immunoSEQ multiplex PCR; in TCRdb, only in-frame clones are kept and a portion is missing. Of nearly 300,000 clones in the sample, approximately 90% are singletons; the top ten hold roughly 6.9%. The source material was peripheral blood. Source of these receptors: a woman aged 25 to 39 who had recovered from COVID-19.

The rearrangement uses TRBV28 and TRBJ2-3; 12 nucleotides match TRBD1. V dropped 8 bases and J dropped 4; count of bases not matched to a gene: 13. Germline V lookup: CDR1 MDHEN, CDR2 SYDVKM. The CDR3 spans 17 residues. CDR3 sequence reads: CASSPLSGTGGADTQYF. The DNA of the CDR3 is TGTGCCAGCTCACCACTTTCCGGGACAGGGGGCGCAGATACGCAGTATTTT.

This chain links TRBV10-3 with TRBJ1-4; D is possibly TRBD1 (5 bases). V was pared by 4 bases and J by 8 bases, with 11 bases between. The CDR3 consists of 13 residues. Per germline, CDR1 ENHRY and CDR2 SYGVKD. CDR3 nucleotides: TGTGCCATCAGTGGCCAGGGATCCGAAAAACTGTTTTTT. Translated: CAISGQGSEKLFF.

The chain joins TRBV6-5 to TRBJ2-5, with TRBD1 identical over 8 bases. J was trimmed by 2 bases and V by 5 bases; bases with no gene match: 7. Germline assignment: CDR1 MNHEY and CDR2 SVGAGI. The CDR3 length is 15 residues. The CDR3 DNA sequence: TGTGCCAGCAGTACCGACAGGGGTGGGCAAGAGACCCAGTACTTC. Translation: CASSTDRGGQETQYF.

The chain recombines TRBV7-3 with TRBJ2-3; D uncertain. The CDR3 runs to 16 residues. Trimming took 2 bases from V and 1 from J, leaving 13 bases between them. Germline V gene data show CDR1 as SGHTA and CDR2 as FQGTGA. The CDR3 reads CASSLLSGSRTDTQYF. CDR3 DNA sequence: TGTGCCAGCAGCTTACTTTCTGGCAGTCGCACAGATACGCAGTATTTT.

This clone turned up a few times. The V and J genes are TRBV28 and TRBJ1-5; D not certain. Trimming shortened V by 4 bases and J by 6 bases, and 7 bases separated the two germline ends. CDR3 size: 12 residues. Germline V gene sequence: CDR1 MDHEN, CDR2 SYDVKM. CDR3 bases: TGTGCCAGCAGTTCCAGTGGTCAGCCCCAGCATTTT. Amino acid sequence: CASSSSGQPQHF. Full variable domain (outside the CDR3, taken from reference TRBV28 and TRBJ1-5): DVKVTQSSRYLVKRTGEKVFLECVQDMDHENMFWYRQDPGLGLRLIYFSYDVKMKEKGDIPEGYSVSREKKERFSLILESASTNQTSMYLCASSSSGQPQHFGDGTRLSIL.

The V call is TRBV15, the J call TRBJ1-4; 7 bases match TRBD1. This CDR3 contains 14 residues. Germline loops: CDR1 LNHNV, CDR2 YYDKDF (reference sequence). The V segment lost 5 bases and the J segment 13 bases; nucleotides outside the gene matches: 13. The CDR3 spells CATSERQGGGTLFF. The CDR3 DNA reads as TGTGCCACCAGCGAACGACAGGGTGGGGGGACACTGTTTTTT.

J is TRBJ2-1 and V is TRBV11-3; 9 bases agree with TRBD2. J lost 2 bases, V lost 1 base, and 12 bases had no gene match. The CDR3 extends over 19 amino acids. Germline V gives CDR1 SGHNT, CDR2 YENEEA. CDR3 in amino acids: CASSLGLAGGSPTYNEQFF. The CDR3 DNA follows: TGTGCCAGCAGCTTAGGTTTGGCGGGGGGGAGTCCCACCTACAATGAGCAGTTCTTC. Filled out from reference TRBV11-3 and TRBJ2-1, the complete variable domain reads EAGVVQSPRYKIIEKKQPVAFWCNPISGHNTLYWYLQNLGQGPELLIRYENEEAVDDSQLPKDRFSAERLKGVDSTLKIQPAELGDSAVYLCASSLGLAGGSPTYNEQFFGPGTRLTVL.

The rearrangement joins TRBV24-1 to TRBJ2-1, with D possibly being TRBD1 (5 bases). Trimming took 4 bases from V and 3 from J, leaving 12 bases between them. Per the germline V gene, CDR1 is KGHDR and CDR2 is SFDVKD. The CDR3 is 15 amino acids. In DNA form, the CDR3 reads TGTGCCACCAGTGACGCAGGACATTTCTACAATGAGCAGTTCTTC. Encoded protein: CATSDAGHFYNEQFF.

This chain joins TRBV5-8 and TRBJ1-5, with 7 bases aligning to TRBD1. The CDR3 spans 15 residues. Germline V gives CDR1 SGHTS, CDR2 YDEGEE. Trimming took 2 bases from V and 4 from J; bases not matched to a gene: 6. CDR3 region: CASSFVQGPNQPQHF. The CDR3 DNA is TGTGCCAGCAGCTTTGTACAGGGGCCAAATCAGCCCCAGCATTTT.

This rearrangement joins TRBV10-3 to TRBJ1-5, with a possible D match to TRBD1 (6 bases). The CDR3 runs 13 residues. Between the trimmed V and J ends, which lost 2 bases and 8 bases, there was a span of 10 bases. From germline, CDR1 is ENHRY and CDR2 SYGVKD. As DNA, the CDR3 is TGTGCCATCAGTGAGGATCACAGGGAGCCCCAGCATTTT. It specifies CAISEDHREPQHF.

The chain is built from TRBV10-3 and TRBJ2-1, with D possibly TRBD1 on 5 matching bases. This CDR3 spans 13 amino acids. Germline V gene lookup returns CDR1 ENHRY and CDR2 SYGVKD. The V end lost 8 bases, the J end lost 9 bases, and 17 bases lay between the germline ends. CDR3 amino acids: CAIGWQGDGEQFF. The CDR3 DNA reads TGTGCCATCGGATGGCAAGGGGATGGTGAGCAGTTCTTC.

The gene calls are TRBV29-1 and TRBJ2-2, with no clear D. Trimming stripped 1 base from V and 6 bases from J, with 3 bases between. The CDR3 runs 11 residues. CDR1 is SQVTM and CDR2 is ANQGSEA in the germline V gene. CDR3 in amino acids: CSVEAAGELFF. The CDR3 DNA follows: TGCAGCGTTGAAGCAGCCGGGGAGCTGTTTTTT.

This chain uses TRBV7-3 with TRBJ2-1; TRBD2 is a possible D gene (6 bases). The CDR3 has 13 amino acids. Trimming took off 5 bases at V and 5 bases at J, with 10 bases between the two ends. The germline V gene has CDR1 SGHTA and CDR2 FQGTGA. CDR3 coding DNA: TGTGCCAGCAGCCCACTAGCAGACAATGAGCAGTTCTTC. This encodes CASSPLADNEQFF.

The rearrangement joins TRBV10-3 to TRBJ1-4; 7 bases fit TRBD1. V dropped 10 bases and J dropped 3; count of bases not matched to a gene: 5. The CDR3 length is 13 residues. Per germline, CDR1 ENHRY and CDR2 SYGVKD. The CDR3 region has the DNA TGTGCCACCGGGACAGACCCTAATGAAAAACTGTTTTTT. It yields the protein CATGTDPNEKLFF.

This clone has just a few counts. This sequence joins TRBV6-1 and TRBJ2-7, with 8 positions matching TRBD2. There are 16 residues in the CDR3. With V trimmed by 1 base and J by 2 bases, 7 bases remained unmatched. Germline CDR1 is MNHNS and CDR2 is SASEGT. Here the CDR3 reads CASSEEDAGGPYEQYF. CDR3 DNA: TGTGCCAGCAGTGAAGAAGACGCGGGGGGACCCTACGAGCAGTACTTC.

The chain employs TRBV10-2 and TRBJ1-2, with D perhaps TRBD1 (6 bases). Germline loops: CDR1 WSHSY, CDR2 SAAADI. Trimming took off 3 bases at V and 7 bases at J, with 12 bases between the two ends. The length of the CDR3 is 13 residues. The DNA of the CDR3 is TGCGCCAGCAGTGATTCCCGGGGGGCTGGCTACACCTTC. It specifies CASSDSRGAGYTF.

This chain joins TRBV20-1 and TRBJ2-7; a possible D gene is TRBD2 (5 bases). Germline CDR1 is DFQATT and CDR2 is SNEGSKA (reference sequence). This CDR3 contains 13 residues. V was pared by 3 bases and J by 2 bases, with 11 bases between. The CDR3 DNA is TGCAGTGCTAGTCCGAGGGCGACCTACGAGCAGTACTTC. Amino acids: CSASPRATYEQYF.

The rearrangement links TRBV24-1 to TRBJ2-7; tentatively, D is TRBD2 (6 bases). V was cut by 3 bases and J by 3 bases, with 14 bases left in between. Germline V CDR1 and CDR2: KGHDR, SFDVKD. The CDR3 covers 15 residues. CDR3 bases: TGTGCCACCAGTGATAAACGGCGGGGCCGCTACGAGCAGTACTTC. Residues: CATSDKRRGRYEQYF.

The table lists this clone with a count of one. The rearrangement links TRBV27 to TRBJ2-7; D might be TRBD1 (5 bases). Germline-derived CDR1 and CDR2 are MNHEY and SMNVEV (reference sequence). Trimming took off 4 bases at V and 2 bases at J, with 9 bases between the two ends. The CDR3 length is 13 residues. CDR3 DNA sequence: TGTGCCAGCAGTTGGGGCAGAACCTACGAGCAGTACTTC. As protein: CASSWGRTYEQYF.